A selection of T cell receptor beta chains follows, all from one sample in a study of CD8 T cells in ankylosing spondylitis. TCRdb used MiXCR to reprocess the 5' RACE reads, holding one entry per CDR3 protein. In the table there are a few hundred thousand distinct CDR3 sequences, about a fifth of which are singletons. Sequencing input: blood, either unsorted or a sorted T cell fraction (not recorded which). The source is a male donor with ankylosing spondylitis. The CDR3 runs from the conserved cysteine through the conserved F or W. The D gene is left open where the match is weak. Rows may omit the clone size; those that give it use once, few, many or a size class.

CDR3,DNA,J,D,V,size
CASDGVAGTQYF,TGTGCCAGCGATGGGGTAGCTGGTACGCAGTATTTT,TRBJ2-3,-,TRBV6-2/TRBV6-3,-
CASRDGQTYGYTF,TGTGCCAGCAGAGACGGACAGACCTATGGCTACACCTTC,TRBJ1-2,-,TRBV3-1,few
CASTPGISGYTDTQYF,TGTGCCAGCACCCCAGGAATTAGCGGTTACACAGATACGCAGTATTTT,TRBJ2-3,-,TRBV11-2,few
CSADDRAYEQYF,TGCAGTGCTGACGACAGGGCCTACGAGCAGTACTTC,TRBJ2-7,TRBD1,TRBV20-1,few
CASSQVTGASSYEQYF,TGCGCCAGCAGCCAAGTTACGGGAGCAAGTTCCTACGAGCAGTACTTC,TRBJ2-7,-,TRBV4-1,-
CASSADRLDGYTF,TGTGCCAGCAGTGCAGACAGGCTCGATGGCTACACCTTC,TRBJ1-2,-,TRBV2,few
CAIGQGNGNTIYF,TGTGCCATCGGACAGGGGAACGGAAACACCATATATTTT,TRBJ1-3,TRBD1,TRBV10-3,few
CASSEGHGTNYGYTF,TGCGCCAGCAGCGAGGGACACGGTACAAACTATGGCTACACCTTC,TRBJ1-2,-,TRBV5-1,-
CASSAEGASLQHF,TGTGCCAGCAGTGCAGAAGGGGCCTCGCTCCAGCATTTT,TRBJ1-5,-,TRBV12-3/TRBV12-4,few
CASSYRDVSRGYTF,TGTGCCAGCAGCTACCGGGACGTTAGTCGAGGCTACACCTTC,TRBJ1-2,-,TRBV12-3/TRBV12-4,once
CASSQDLGTGRVSRTDTQYF,TGCGCCAGCAGCCAAGACCTTGGGACAGGTCGTGTGAGCCGAACAGATACGCAGTATTTT,TRBJ2-3,TRBD1,TRBV4-3,-
CASSQHVVGDTQYF,TGTGCCAGCAGCCAACACGTGGTTGGGGATACGCAGTATTTT,TRBJ2-3,-,TRBV3-1,few
CSASRGSSYNEQFF,TGCAGTGCTAGTCGAGGGAGCTCCTACAATGAGCAGTTCTTC,TRBJ2-1,-,TRBV20-1,-
CSALGQGADEQYF,TGCAGCGCCCTGGGACAGGGGGCCGACGAGCAGTACTTC,TRBJ2-7,TRBD1,TRBV29-1,few
CASTGSNQPQHF,TGTGCCAGCACGGGCAGCAATCAGCCCCAGCATTTT,TRBJ1-5,-,TRBV28,-
CASSLTGGLETQYF,TGCGCCAGCAGCTTGACAGGGGGCTTGGAGACCCAGTACTTC,TRBJ2-5,TRBD1,TRBV5-1,-
CASTRTGVDNEQFF,TGTGCCAGCACCCGGACAGGGGTAGACAATGAGCAGTTCTTC,TRBJ2-1,TRBD1,TRBV6-1,-
CASSFQGQTEAFF,TGTGCCAGCAGTTTCCAGGGTCAAACTGAAGCTTTCTTT,TRBJ1-1,-,TRBV12-3/TRBV12-4,-
CASSLVGQFSYEQYF,TGCGCCAGCAGCTTGGTGGGACAGTTCTCCTACGAGCAGTACTTC,TRBJ2-7,TRBD1,TRBV5-1,few
CSARRGTAQETQYF,TGCAGCGCTAGGCGTGGGACAGCCCAAGAGACCCAGTACTTC,TRBJ2-5,TRBD1,TRBV29-1,-
CSARDRGTLRQPQHF,TGCAGTGCTAGAGATAGGGGGACCCTTCGTCAGCCCCAGCATTTT,TRBJ1-5,-,TRBV20-1,few
CASSLGQPNYGYTF,TGTGCCAGCAGCCTAGGGCAACCTAACTATGGCTACACCTTC,TRBJ1-2,-,TRBV5-5,few
CASSLMVPPTEAFF,TGTGCCAGCAGCTTGATGGTACCCCCCACTGAAGCTTTCTTT,TRBJ1-1,-,TRBV7-2,-
CASSSSGGGYGYTF,TGCGCCAGCAGTTCTTCAGGAGGGGGGTATGGCTACACCTTC,TRBJ1-2,-,TRBV5-1,-
CASSPELAGEETQYF,TGTGCCAGCTCACCAGAACTAGCGGGCGAAGAGACCCAGTACTTC,TRBJ2-5,TRBD2,TRBV18,-
CASSKVGPPNTEAFF,TGTGCCAGCAGTAAGGTCGGACCCCCAAACACTGAAGCTTTCTTT,TRBJ1-1,-,TRBV6-1,-
CSGQPRFLSYNEQFF,TGCAGCGGCCAGCCCAGATTCCTCTCCTACAATGAGCAGTTCTTC,TRBJ2-1,-,TRBV29-1,-
CSAGAMEYTSYGYTF,TGCAGCGCGGGCGCTATGGAGTATACTTCCTATGGCTACACCTTC,TRBJ1-2,-,TRBV29-1,-
CSARVSAGAEQFF,TGCAGTGCTAGAGTTTCAGCGGGAGCTGAGCAGTTCTTC,TRBJ2-1,TRBD2,TRBV20-1,few
CSAVRDINEKLFF,TGCAGTGCTGTCCGGGACATAAATGAAAAACTGTTTTTT,TRBJ1-4,-,TRBV20-1,few
CASSQDSYQPTTGELFF,TGCGCCAGCAGCCAAGATTCATACCAGCCGACCACCGGGGAGCTGTTTTTT,TRBJ2-2,-,TRBV4-3,-
CASSHGYRESPRDGYTF,TGTGCCAGCAGCCACGGGTACAGGGAAAGCCCCCGTGATGGCTACACCTTC,TRBJ1-2,-,TRBV14,few
CSVVGQGVYNEQFF,TGCAGCGTTGTAGGTCAGGGGGTCTACAATGAGCAGTTCTTC,TRBJ2-1,TRBD1,TRBV29-1,-
CASSLDFSGPYEQYF,TGTGCCAGCAGCTTAGATTTTAGCGGCCCCTACGAGCAGTACTTC,TRBJ2-7,-,TRBV7-9,-
CSATPGASGAPLYEQYF,TGCAGTGCTACCCCCGGGGCTAGCGGAGCCCCCTTGTACGAGCAGTACTTC,TRBJ2-7,TRBD2,TRBV20-1,few
CASSFFGGAGTGELFF,TGCGCCAGCAGCTTTTTTGGGGGCGCAGGCACCGGGGAGCTGTTTTTT,TRBJ2-2,-,TRBV5-1,few
CASRGLQGTEWDSNQPQHF,TGTGCCAGCAGGGGGTTACAGGGGACGGAGTGGGATAGCAATCAGCCCCAGCATTTT,TRBJ1-5,TRBD1,TRBV2,few
CASSFWAGGPPNEQFF,TGTGCCAGCAGTTTTTGGGCGGGAGGGCCGCCCAATGAGCAGTTCTTC,TRBJ2-1,TRBD2,TRBV28,-
CATRAGGRSNQPQHF,TGTGCCACCAGGGCTGGGGGCCGGAGCAATCAGCCCCAGCATTTT,TRBJ1-5,-,TRBV24-1,once
CSTRDGDRPQHF,TGCAGCACCAGGGACGGCGATCGGCCCCAGCATTTT,TRBJ1-5,-,TRBV29-1,many
CASSLVSGRAQETQYF,TGTGCCAGCAGCCTAGTGAGTGGGAGGGCCCAAGAGACCCAGTACTTC,TRBJ2-5,TRBD2,TRBV7-2,few
CASSYGTGRGYTF,TGTGCCAGCAGCTATGGGACAGGGAGGGGCTACACCTTC,TRBJ1-2,TRBD1,TRBV28,few
CASSLPGHTIYF,TGTGCCAGCAGTTTACCGGGGCACACCATATATTTT,TRBJ1-3,-,TRBV28,-
CSAQTGIGSPLHF,TGCAGTGCTCAGACAGGAATAGGTTCACCCCTCCACTTT,TRBJ1-6,-,TRBV20-1,few
CASSVDGGLFTGANVLTF,TGTGCCAGCAGCGTAGATGGAGGGTTGTTTACGGGGGCCAACGTCCTGACTTTC,TRBJ2-6,-,TRBV9,-
CASSEGQRDGYTF,TGTGCCAGCTCGGAGGGGCAGAGGGATGGCTACACCTTC,TRBJ1-2,-,TRBV18,-
CASSRPANQPQHF,TGTGCCAGCAGCCGACCCGCCAATCAGCCCCAGCATTTT,TRBJ1-5,-,TRBV6-2/TRBV6-3,-
CASSLVLAGGSQYF,TGTGCCAGCAGCTTGGTCCTAGCGGGAGGGTCTCAGTACTTC,TRBJ2-4,TRBD2,TRBV5-6,few
CASSSGGRGGETQYF,TGTGCCAGCAGTTCGGGGGGCAGGGGGGGAGAGACCCAGTACTTC,TRBJ2-5,-,TRBV6-5,-
CASSLLGPGNQPQHF,TGCGCCAGCAGCTTGCTGGGCCCTGGCAATCAGCCCCAGCATTTT,TRBJ1-5,-,TRBV5-1,many
CSVLSGLDVGNEQFF,TGCAGCGTTCTCTCCGGGCTAGATGTAGGCAATGAGCAGTTCTTC,TRBJ2-1,-,TRBV29-1,few
CASSLVPEPEVEQFF,TGCGCCAGCAGCTTGGTGCCCGAACCGGAGGTAGAGCAGTTCTTC,TRBJ2-1,-,TRBV5-1,-
CASTKGVGDFQETQYF,TGTGCCAGCACTAAGGGGGTAGGGGATTTCCAAGAGACCCAGTACTTC,TRBJ2-5,-,TRBV12-3/TRBV12-4,few
CASSYSGLNSPLHF,TGTGCCAGCAGTTATTCCGGTCTGAATTCACCCCTCCACTTT,TRBJ1-6,-,TRBV6-5,few
CASGFRPDTGELFF,TGTGCCAGCGGATTCCGCCCGGACACCGGGGAGCTGTTTTTT,TRBJ2-2,-,TRBV27,-
CASSQNLAALSYEQYF,TGTGCCAGCAGCCAAAATCTAGCGGCGCTCTCCTACGAGCAGTACTTC,TRBJ2-7,TRBD2,TRBV3-1,-
CSVTSGGDTQYF,TGCAGCGTTACTAGCGGGGGCGATACGCAGTATTTT,TRBJ2-3,TRBD2,TRBV29-1,few
CASSLGAGGYNEQFF,TGTGCCAGCAGCTTAGGAGCGGGAGGTTACAATGAGCAGTTCTTC,TRBJ2-1,TRBD2,TRBV5-1,-
CASSFTSGYGYTF,TGTGCCAGCAGCTTTACGTCCGGGTATGGCTACACCTTC,TRBJ1-2,-,TRBV28,-
CASSFLPVLGTDTQYF,TGTGCCAGCAGCTTTTTGCCCGTTTTAGGTACAGATACGCAGTATTTT,TRBJ2-3,-,TRBV5-5,-